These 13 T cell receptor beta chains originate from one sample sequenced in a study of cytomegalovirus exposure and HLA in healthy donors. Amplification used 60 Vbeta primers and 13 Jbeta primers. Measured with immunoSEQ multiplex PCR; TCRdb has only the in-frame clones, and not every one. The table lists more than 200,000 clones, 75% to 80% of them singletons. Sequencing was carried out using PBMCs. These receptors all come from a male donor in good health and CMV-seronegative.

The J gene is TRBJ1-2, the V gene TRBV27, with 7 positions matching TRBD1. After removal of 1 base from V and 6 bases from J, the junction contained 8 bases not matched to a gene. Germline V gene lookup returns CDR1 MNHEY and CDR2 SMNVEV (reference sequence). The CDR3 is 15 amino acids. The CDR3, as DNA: TGTGCCAGCAGTTTATTGCCCACAGGGGAGGATGGCTACACCTTC. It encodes CASSLLPTGEDGYTF.

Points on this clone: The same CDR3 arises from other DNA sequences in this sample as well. As DNA, the CDR3 is TGTGCCAGCAGAGGAGCGGACTATGGCTACACCTTC. Translating gives CASRGADYGYTF. The chain combines TRBV25-1 with TRBJ1-2; D unresolved. V lost 6 bases and J lost 3, with 8 bases in between. The CDR3 covers 12 residues. The V gene's germline CDR1 is MGHDK and CDR2 SYGVNS.

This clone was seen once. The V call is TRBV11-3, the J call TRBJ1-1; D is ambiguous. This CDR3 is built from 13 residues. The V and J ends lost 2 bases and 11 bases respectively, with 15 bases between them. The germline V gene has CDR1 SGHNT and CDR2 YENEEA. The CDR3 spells CASSLKGSGGAFF. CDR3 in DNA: TGTGCCAGCAGCTTAAAAGGCTCAGGCGGGGCTTTCTTT.

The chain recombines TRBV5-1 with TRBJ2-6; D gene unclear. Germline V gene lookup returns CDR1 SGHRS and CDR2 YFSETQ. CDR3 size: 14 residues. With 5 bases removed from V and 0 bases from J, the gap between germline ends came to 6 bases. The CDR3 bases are TGCGCCAGCAGGGAGAACTCTGGGGCCAACGTCCTGACTTTC. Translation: CASRENSGANVLTF.

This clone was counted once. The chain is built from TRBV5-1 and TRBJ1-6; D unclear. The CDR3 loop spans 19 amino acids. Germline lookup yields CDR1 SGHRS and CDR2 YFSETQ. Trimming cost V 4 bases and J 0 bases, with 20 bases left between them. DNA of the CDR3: TGCGCCAGCAGCCCCCTCCCAGGCCTTCTGAGCTCCTATAATTCACCCCTCCACTTT. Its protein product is CASSPLPGLLSSYNSPLHF. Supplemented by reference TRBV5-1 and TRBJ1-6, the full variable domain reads KAGVTQTPRYLIKTRGQQVTLSCSPISGHRSVSWYQQTPGQGLQFLFEYFSETQRNKGNFPGRFSGRQFSNSRSEMNVSTLELGDSALYLCASSPLPGLLSSYNSPLHFGNGTRLTVT.

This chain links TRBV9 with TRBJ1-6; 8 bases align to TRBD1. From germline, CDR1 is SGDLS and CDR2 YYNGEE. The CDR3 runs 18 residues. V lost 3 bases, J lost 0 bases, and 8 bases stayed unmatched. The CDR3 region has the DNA TGTGCCAGCAGCGCATTTGCAGGGGGCGCCTCCTATAATTCACCCCTCCACTTT. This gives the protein CASSAFAGGASYNSPLHF.

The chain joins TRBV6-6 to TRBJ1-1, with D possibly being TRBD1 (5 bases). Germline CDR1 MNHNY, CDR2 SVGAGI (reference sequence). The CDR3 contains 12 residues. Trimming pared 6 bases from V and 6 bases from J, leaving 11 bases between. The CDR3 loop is CASSQMGPEAFF. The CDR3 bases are TGTGCCAGCAGCCAAATGGGGCCTGAAGCTTTCTTT.

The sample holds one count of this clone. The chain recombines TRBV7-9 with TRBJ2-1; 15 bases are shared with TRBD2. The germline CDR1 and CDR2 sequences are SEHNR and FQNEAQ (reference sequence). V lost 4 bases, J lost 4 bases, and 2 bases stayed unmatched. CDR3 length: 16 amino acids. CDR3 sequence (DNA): TGTGCCAGCAGCTCGGGGACTAGCGGGAGGTACAATGAGCAGTTCTTC. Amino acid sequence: CASSSGTSGRYNEQFF.

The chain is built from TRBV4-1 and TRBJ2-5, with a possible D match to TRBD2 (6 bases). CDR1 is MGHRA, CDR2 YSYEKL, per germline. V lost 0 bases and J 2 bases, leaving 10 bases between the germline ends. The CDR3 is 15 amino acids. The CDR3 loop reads CASSQEGLAQETQYF. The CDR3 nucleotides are TGCGCCAGCAGCCAAGAAGGGCTAGCGCAAGAGACCCAGTACTTC.

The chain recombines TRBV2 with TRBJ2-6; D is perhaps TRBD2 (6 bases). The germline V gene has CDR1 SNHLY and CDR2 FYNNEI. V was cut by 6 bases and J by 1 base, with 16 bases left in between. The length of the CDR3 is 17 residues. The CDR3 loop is CASSRRRGGSGANVLTF. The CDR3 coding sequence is TGTGCCAGCAGCCGGCGGAGGGGAGGTTCTGGGGCCAACGTCCTGACTTTC.

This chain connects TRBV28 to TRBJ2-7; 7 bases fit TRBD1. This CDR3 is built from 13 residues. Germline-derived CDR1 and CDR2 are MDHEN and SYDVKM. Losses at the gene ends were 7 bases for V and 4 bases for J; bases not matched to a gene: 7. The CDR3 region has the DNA TGTGCCAGCAACCCAACAGGGGTATACGAGCAGTACTTC. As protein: CASNPTGVYEQYF.

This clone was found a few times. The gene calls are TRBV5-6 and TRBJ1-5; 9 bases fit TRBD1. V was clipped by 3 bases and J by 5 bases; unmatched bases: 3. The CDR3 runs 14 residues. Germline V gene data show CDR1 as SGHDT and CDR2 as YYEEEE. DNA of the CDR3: TGTGCCAGCAGCTCCCGGACAGGGGATCAGCCCCAGCATTTT. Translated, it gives CASSSRTGDQPQHF.

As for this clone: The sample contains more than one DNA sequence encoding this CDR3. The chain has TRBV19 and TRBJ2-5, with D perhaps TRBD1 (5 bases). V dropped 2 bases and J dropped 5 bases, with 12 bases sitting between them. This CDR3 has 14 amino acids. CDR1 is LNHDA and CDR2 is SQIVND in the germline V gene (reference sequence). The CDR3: CASSINRGKETQYF. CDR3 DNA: TGTGCCAGTAGTATAAATAGGGGCAAGGAGACCCAGTACTTC.